Sequencing of this TCR beta chain was carried out in a study of control samples from healthy donors and cancer patients. V shed 3 bases and J 7 bases; nucleotides not matched to a gene: 11. There are 15 residues in the CDR3. The method was immunoSEQ multiplex PCR; TCRdb's version includes in-frame clones alone and lacks a portion of them. This sample carries 100,000 to 150,000 clones, under 90% of them seen once, and the ten largest clones take 6% to 9.5%. This receptor was identified in a man in his fifties or sixties with head and neck cancer. The sequenced material came from PBMCs. The V gene is TRBV23-1, the J gene TRBJ2-7; 8 positions agree with TRBD1. TRBV23-1 is identified as an open reading frame with a role that is uncertain. CDR3 sequence reads: CASSQAQRTGLEQYF. For the CDR3, the DNA is TGCGCCAGCAGTCAGGCACAGAGGACAGGGCTTGAGCAGTACTTC.